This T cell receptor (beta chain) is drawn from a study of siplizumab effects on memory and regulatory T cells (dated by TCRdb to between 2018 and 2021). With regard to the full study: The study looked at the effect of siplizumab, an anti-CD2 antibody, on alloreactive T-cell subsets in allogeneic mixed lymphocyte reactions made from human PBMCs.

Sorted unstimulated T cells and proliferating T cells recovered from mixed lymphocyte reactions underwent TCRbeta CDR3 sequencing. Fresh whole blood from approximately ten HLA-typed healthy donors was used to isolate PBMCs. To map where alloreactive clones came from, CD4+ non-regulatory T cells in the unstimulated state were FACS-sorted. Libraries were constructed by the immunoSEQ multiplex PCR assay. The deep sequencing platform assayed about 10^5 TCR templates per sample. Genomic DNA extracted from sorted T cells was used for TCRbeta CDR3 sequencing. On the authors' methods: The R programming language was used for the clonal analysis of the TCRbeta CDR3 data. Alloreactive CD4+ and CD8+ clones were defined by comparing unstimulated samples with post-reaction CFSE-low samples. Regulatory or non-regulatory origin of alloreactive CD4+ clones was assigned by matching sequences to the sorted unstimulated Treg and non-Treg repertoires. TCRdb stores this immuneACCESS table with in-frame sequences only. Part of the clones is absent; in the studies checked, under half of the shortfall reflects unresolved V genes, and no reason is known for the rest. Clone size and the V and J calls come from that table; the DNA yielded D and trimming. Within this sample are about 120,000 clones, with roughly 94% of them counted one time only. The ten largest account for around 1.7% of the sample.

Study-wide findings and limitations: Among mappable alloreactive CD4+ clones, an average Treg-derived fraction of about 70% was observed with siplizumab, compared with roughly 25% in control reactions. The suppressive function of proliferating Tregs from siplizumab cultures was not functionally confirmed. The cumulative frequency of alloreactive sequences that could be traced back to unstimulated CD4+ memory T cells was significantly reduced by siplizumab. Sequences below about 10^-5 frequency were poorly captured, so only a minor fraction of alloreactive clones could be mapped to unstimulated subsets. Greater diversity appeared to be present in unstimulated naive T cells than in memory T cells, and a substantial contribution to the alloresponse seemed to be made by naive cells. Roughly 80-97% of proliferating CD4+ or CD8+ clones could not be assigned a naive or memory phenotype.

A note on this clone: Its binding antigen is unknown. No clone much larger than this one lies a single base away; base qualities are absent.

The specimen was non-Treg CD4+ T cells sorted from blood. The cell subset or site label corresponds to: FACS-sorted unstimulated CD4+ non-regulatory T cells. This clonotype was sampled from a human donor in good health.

CDR3 sequence: CAISDFSGVHYNEQFF. The nucleotide sequence is given as TGTGCCATCAGTGATTTTAGCGGGGTTCACTACAATGAGCAGTTCTTC. The chain links TRBV10-3 with TRBJ2-1; TRBD2 fits 8 bases in the junction. The germline V gene encodes CDR1 ENHRY and CDR2 SYGVKD. Including cysteine and phenylalanine, the CDR3 has 16 amino acids. The kept DNA is CDR3 alone, 48 bases in frame from the first base. The junction shows trimming of 3 bases on V and 3 bases on J, and the gene matches do not reach 7 bases of it.